The entry below describes one T cell receptor (beta chain). The data belong to a study of blood T cells in healthy people across ages. With a J-beta primer mix and a sample-barcoded 5' primer, a second PCR ran about 7 to 12 cycles. In TCRdb, the 5' RACE reads were re-called with MiXCR into one record per CDR3 protein. This table has approximately 770,000 distinct CDR3 sequences, roughly 60% appearing once. This clonotype was obtained from a man aged 25-40 years in good health. Sequenced input: blood.

This chain's CDR3 is CSARPGLRSPLHF. CDR3 bases: TGCAGTGCCCGGCCGGGTCTACGTTCACCCCTCCACTTT. The chain carries TRBV20-1 and TRBJ1-6; D is uncertain. Germline CDR1 is DFQATT and CDR2 is SNEGSKA (reference sequence). V lost 6 bases and J 9 bases, leaving 15 bases between the germline ends. The CDR3 loop spans 13 amino acids.